The 17 T cell receptor beta chains reported below all come from one sample, sequenced in a study of blood T cell repertoires in COVID-19. TCRdb's copy holds only in-frame clones and misses some; the assay was immunoSEQ multiplex PCR. The profile shows approximately 230,000 clones, approximately 90% of them singletons. The sequenced material came from PBMCs or T cells enriched from blood (not recorded which). Receptor source: a woman aged 30 to 39 who had recovered from COVID-19.

V gene TRBV5-5 combines with J gene TRBJ1-1; 11 bases are shared with TRBD1. J gave up 5 bases and V 4 bases, and 7 bases lay outside the gene matches. Looked up from germline, CDR1 is SGHKS and CDR2 is YYEKEE (reference sequence). The CDR3 runs to 15 residues. The CDR3 loop is CASSTAGQGETEAFF. CDR3 in DNA: TGTGCCAGCAGCACCGCGGGACAGGGGGAAACTGAAGCTTTCTTT.

The table lists this clone with a count of one. V is TRBV30 and J is TRBJ2-3, with 11 positions matching TRBD2. V lost 8 bases to trimming and J lost 5 bases; unmatched junction nucleotides: 6. Germline CDR1 and CDR2: GTSNPN and SVGIG (reference sequence). The CDR3 covers 13 residues. The CDR3 bases are TGTGCCGGTAGCGGGAGGGCCGGAGATACGCAGTATTTT. Protein product: CAGSGRAGDTQYF. Full variable domain (missing parts from reference TRBV30 and TRBJ2-3): SQTIHQWPATLVQPVGSPLSLECTVEGTSNPNLYWYRQAAGRGLQLLFYSVGIGQISSEVPQNLSASRPQDRQFILSSKKLLLSDSGFYLCAGSGRAGDTQYFGPGTRLTVL.

This chain links TRBV19 with TRBJ2-2, with a tentative D call TRBD2 (5 bases). The CDR3 extends over 14 amino acids. Germline CDR1 is LNHDA and CDR2 is SQIVND (reference sequence). Trimming removed 5 bases from V and 7 bases from J, with 14 bases in between. The CDR3 DNA reads as TGTGCCAGTAGTGGCCTTCGGGGAAGCGGGGAGCTGTTTTTT. This codes for CASSGLRGSGELFF.

The chain joins TRBV15 to TRBJ2-1; 10 bases are shared with TRBD2. Trimming cost V 4 bases and J 1 base; bases outside gene matches: 4. This CDR3 is 16 amino acids long. Germline V gives CDR1 LNHNV, CDR2 YYDKDF (reference sequence). The CDR3 DNA follows: TGTGCCACCAGCAACAGCGGGAGGGGGTCCTACAATGAGCAGTTCTTC. It encodes CATSNSGRGSYNEQFF.

The rearrangement links TRBV20-1 to TRBJ1-2; D unclear. Trimming took off 3 bases at V and 3 bases at J, with 2 bases between the two ends. The CDR3 is 10 residues long. Germline assignment: CDR1 DFQATT and CDR2 SNEGSKA (reference sequence). The CDR3 sequence: CSASYYGYTF. CDR3 DNA sequence: TGCAGTGCTAGCTACTATGGCTACACCTTC.

This clone was seen a single time. The J gene is TRBJ1-3, the V gene TRBV4-3, with no clear D. V was cut by 0 bases and J by 0 bases, with 9 bases left in between. Looked up from germline, CDR1 is LGHNA and CDR2 is YSLEER. The CDR3 contains 16 residues. CDR3 in amino acids: CASSQDHAGSGNTIYF. As DNA, the CDR3 is TGCGCCAGCAGCCAAGATCATGCCGGCTCTGGAAACACCATATATTTT.

V is TRBV6-6 and J is TRBJ2-6; 8 bases line up with TRBD1. Germline V gene sequence: CDR1 MNHNY, CDR2 SVGAGI (reference sequence). This CDR3 has 18 amino acids. V lost 5 bases and J lost 0; bases outside the gene matches: 9. The CDR3: CASSQRQGTVSGANVLTF. The CDR3 DNA reads TGTGCCAGCAGTCAAAGACAGGGGACAGTCTCTGGGGCCAACGTCCTGACTTTC.

The chain has TRBV6-2 or TRBV6-3 and TRBJ1-1, with D perhaps TRBD1 (5 bases). This CDR3 contains 14 residues. V gave up 0 bases and J gave up 3 bases, with 8 bases separating them. Per germline, CDR1 MNHEY and CDR2 SVGEGT. CDR3 amino acids: CASSYSTVHTEAFF. DNA of the CDR3: TGTGCCAGCAGTTACTCGACAGTTCACACTGAAGCTTTCTTT.

The chain employs TRBV18 and TRBJ2-1, with TRBD2 matching 10 bases. The junction had 9 bases not matched to a gene; V was cut back by 2 bases and J by 8 bases. Germline CDR1 and CDR2: KGHSH and LQKENI. The CDR3 is made up of 16 amino acids. In DNA, the CDR3 is TGTGCCAGCTCACCATCCCTAGCGGGAGTTGGGGATGAGCAGTTCTTC. Protein product: CASSPSLAGVGDEQFF.

The chain uses TRBV3-1 (or the pseudogene TRBV3-2) and TRBJ1-1, with a possible D match to TRBD1 (6 bases). CDR3 length: 14 residues. V was pared by 2 bases and J by 2 bases, with 9 bases between. CDR1 is LGHDT and CDR2 is YNNKEL in the germline V gene (reference sequence). DNA of the CDR3: TGTGCCAGCAGCCAAAACAGGGTAAACACTGAAGCTTTCTTT. Encoded protein: CASSQNRVNTEAFF.

This chain links TRBV30 with TRBJ2-5; D is unclear. The CDR3 totals 12 residues. CDR1 is GTSNPN, CDR2 SVGIG, per germline (reference sequence). The germline V and J ends were trimmed by 6 bases and 4 bases, with 12 bases remaining between them. The CDR3 coding sequence is TGTGCCTGCGATCGATCCGGAGAGACCCAGTACTTC. Protein sequence: CACDRSGETQYF.

The chain couples TRBV28 to TRBJ1-2, with 11 bases lining up with TRBD1. CDR3 length: 14 amino acids. Germline lookup yields CDR1 MDHEN and CDR2 SYDVKM. With 3 bases clipped from V and 4 bases from J, the junction kept 1 base outside the gene matches. The CDR3 is CASSLDRGLYGYTF. The CDR3 coding sequence is TGTGCCAGCAGTTTGGACAGGGGGCTCTATGGCTACACCTTC.

The chain joins TRBV4-2 to TRBJ2-1, with 10 bases identical to TRBD2. The CDR3 spans 16 residues. Unmatched junction bases numbered 3, after V lost 0 bases and J lost 4 bases. The germline CDR1 and CDR2 sequences are LGHNA and YNFKEQ. The CDR3 loop reads CASSQDEAGGYNEQFF. The CDR3 bases are TGTGCCAGCAGCCAAGATGAAGCGGGAGGGTACAATGAGCAGTTCTTC.

The chain uses TRBV7-9 and TRBJ2-6; possible D gene TRBD1, 6 bases. Trimming pared 9 bases from V and 1 base from J, leaving 16 bases between. Germline CDR1 SEHNR, CDR2 FQNEAQ (reference sequence). This CDR3 has 16 residues. The CDR3 loop reads CARDSGHLSGANVLTF. DNA of the CDR3: TGTGCCAGAGATTCGGGACACCTATCTGGGGCCAACGTCCTGACTTTC.

The genes are TRBV19 and TRBJ1-5, with 7 nucleotides matching TRBD1. V dropped 6 bases and J dropped 2; count of bases not matched to a gene: 13. Looked up from germline, CDR1 is LNHDA and CDR2 is SQIVND (reference sequence). This CDR3 has 17 amino acids. The DNA for the CDR3 is TGTGCCAGTAGGGATTTGCGGGGACAGCAGGGCAATCAGCCCCAGCATTTT. Its protein product is CASRDLRGQQGNQPQHF. Variable domain in full (rest from reference TRBV19 and TRBJ1-5): DGGITQSPKYLFRKEGQNVTLSCEQNLNHDAMYWYRQDPGQGLRLIYYSQIVNDFQKGDIAEGYSVSREKKESFPLTVTSAQKNPTAFYLCASRDLRGQQGNQPQHFGDGTRLSIL.

The chain employs TRBV19 and TRBJ2-3, with TRBD2 identical over 8 bases. CDR3 length equals 13 residues. Germline V gene sequence: CDR1 LNHDA, CDR2 SQIVND (reference sequence). V was clipped by 4 bases and J by 9 bases; unmatched bases: 6. The CDR3 is CASSRFREGTQYF. The CDR3, as DNA: TGTGCCAGTAGTAGGTTCCGGGAGGGCACGCAGTATTTT. Full variable domain (remainder filled in from reference TRBV19 and TRBJ2-3): DGGITQSPKYLFRKEGQNVTLSCEQNLNHDAMYWYRQDPGQGLRLIYYSQIVNDFQKGDIAEGYSVSREKKESFPLTVTSAQKNPTAFYLCASSRFREGTQYFGPGTRLTVL.

V is TRBV28 and J is TRBJ2-1; TRBD2 agrees at 11 bases. V gave up 7 bases and J gave up 1 base; unmatched junction bases: 9. From germline, CDR1 is MDHEN and CDR2 SYDVKM. CDR3 length: 17 residues. The CDR3 protein is CASKGLAGGVSYNEQFF. CDR3 sequence (DNA): TGTGCCAGCAAGGGATTAGCGGGAGGGGTATCCTACAATGAGCAGTTCTTC.